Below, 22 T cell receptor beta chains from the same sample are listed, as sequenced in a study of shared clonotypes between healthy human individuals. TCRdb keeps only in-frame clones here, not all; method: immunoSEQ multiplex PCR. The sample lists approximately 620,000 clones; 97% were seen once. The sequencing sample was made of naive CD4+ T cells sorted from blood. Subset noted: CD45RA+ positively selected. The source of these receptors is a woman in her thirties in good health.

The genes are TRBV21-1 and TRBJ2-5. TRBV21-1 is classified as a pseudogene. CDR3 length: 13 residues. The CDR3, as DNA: TGTGCCAGCAGCAAAGAAGCAGAAGAGACCCAGTACTTC. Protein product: CASSKEAEETQYF.

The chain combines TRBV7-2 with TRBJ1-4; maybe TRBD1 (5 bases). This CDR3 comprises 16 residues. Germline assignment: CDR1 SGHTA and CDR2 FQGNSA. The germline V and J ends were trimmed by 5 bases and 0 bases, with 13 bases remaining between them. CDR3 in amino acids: CASSPYGGTTNEKLFF. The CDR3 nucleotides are TGTGCCAGCAGCCCCTACGGGGGTACAACTAATGAAAAACTGTTTTTT.

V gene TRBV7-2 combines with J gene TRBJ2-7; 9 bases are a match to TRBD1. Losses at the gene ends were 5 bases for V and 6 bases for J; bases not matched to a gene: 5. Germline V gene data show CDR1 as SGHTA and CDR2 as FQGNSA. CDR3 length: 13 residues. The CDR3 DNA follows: TGTGCCAGCAGCCAACAGGGGGCGACCGAGCAGTACTTC. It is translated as CASSQQGATEQYF.

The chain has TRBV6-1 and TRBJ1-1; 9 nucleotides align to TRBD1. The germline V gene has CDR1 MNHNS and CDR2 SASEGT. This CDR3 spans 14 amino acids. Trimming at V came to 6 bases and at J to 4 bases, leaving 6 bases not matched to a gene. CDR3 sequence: CASSGGDRVTEAFF. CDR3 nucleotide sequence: TGTGCCAGCAGCGGGGGGGACAGGGTCACTGAAGCTTTCTTT.

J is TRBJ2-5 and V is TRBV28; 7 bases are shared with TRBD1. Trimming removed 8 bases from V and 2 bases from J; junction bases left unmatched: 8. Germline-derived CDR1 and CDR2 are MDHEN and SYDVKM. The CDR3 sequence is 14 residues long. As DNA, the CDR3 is TGTGCCAGCCGCCGGGACAGAAAGCAAGAGACCCAGTACTTC. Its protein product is CASRRDRKQETQYF.

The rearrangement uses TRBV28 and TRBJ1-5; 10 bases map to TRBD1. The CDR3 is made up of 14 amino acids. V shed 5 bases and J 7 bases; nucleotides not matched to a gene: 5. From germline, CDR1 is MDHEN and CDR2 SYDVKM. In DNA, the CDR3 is TGTGCCAGCAGTAGAGACAGGGGGCTCCAGCCCCAGCATTTT. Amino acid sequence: CASSRDRGLQPQHF.

CDR3 residues: CASSFSGTGVGEQYF. The DNA for the CDR3 is TGTGCCAGCAGTTTTTCAGGGACAGGGGTCGGCGAGCAGTACTTC. This sequence joins TRBV28 and TRBJ2-7; 10 bases fit TRBD1. V shed 3 bases, J shed 6 bases, and the junction held 8 bases outside the gene matches. This CDR3 is 15 amino acids long. Germline values: CDR1 MDHEN, CDR2 SYDVKM. Supplemented by reference TRBV28 and TRBJ2-7, the full variable domain reads DVKVTQSSRYLVKRTGEKVFLECVQDMDHENMFWYRQDPGLGLRLIYFSYDVKMKEKGDIPEGYSVSREKKERFSLILESASTNQTSMYLCASSFSGTGVGEQYFGPGTRLTVT.

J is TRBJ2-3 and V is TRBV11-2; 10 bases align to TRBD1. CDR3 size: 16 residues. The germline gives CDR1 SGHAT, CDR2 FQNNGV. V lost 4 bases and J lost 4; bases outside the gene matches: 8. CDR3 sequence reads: CASSWGPGQGADTQYF. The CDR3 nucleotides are TGTGCCAGCAGCTGGGGACCCGGACAGGGGGCAGATACGCAGTATTTT.

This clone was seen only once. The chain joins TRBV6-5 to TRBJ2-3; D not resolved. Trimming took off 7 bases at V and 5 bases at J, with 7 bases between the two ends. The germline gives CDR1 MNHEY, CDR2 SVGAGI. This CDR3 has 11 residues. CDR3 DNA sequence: TGTGCCAGCATTATGGGAGATACGCAGTATTTT. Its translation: CASIMGDTQYF.

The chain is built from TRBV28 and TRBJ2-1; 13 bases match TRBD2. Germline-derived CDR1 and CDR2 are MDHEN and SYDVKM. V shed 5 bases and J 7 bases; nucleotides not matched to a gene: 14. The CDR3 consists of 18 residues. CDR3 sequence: CASSLISRLAGGMNEQFF. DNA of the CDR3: TGTGCCAGCAGTCTGATTTCGCGACTAGCGGGAGGAATGAATGAGCAGTTCTTC.

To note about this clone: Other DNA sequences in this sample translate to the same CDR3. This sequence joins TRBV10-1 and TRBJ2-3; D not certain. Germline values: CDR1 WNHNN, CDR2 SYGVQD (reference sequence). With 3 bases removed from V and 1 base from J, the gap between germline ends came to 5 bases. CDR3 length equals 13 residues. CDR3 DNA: TGCGCCAGCAGTGAATCTGGCACAGATACGCAGTATTTT. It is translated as CASSESGTDTQYF.

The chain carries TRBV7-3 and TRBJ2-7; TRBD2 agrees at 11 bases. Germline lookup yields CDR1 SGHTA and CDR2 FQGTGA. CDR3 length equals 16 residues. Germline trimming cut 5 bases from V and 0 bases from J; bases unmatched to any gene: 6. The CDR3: CASSLGTSGYSYEQYF. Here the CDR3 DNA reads TGTGCCAGCAGCCTCGGGACTAGCGGCTACTCCTACGAGCAGTACTTC.

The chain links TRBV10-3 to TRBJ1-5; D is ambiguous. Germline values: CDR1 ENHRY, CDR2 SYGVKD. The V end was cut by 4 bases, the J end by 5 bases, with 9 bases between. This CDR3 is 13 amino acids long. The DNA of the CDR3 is TGTGCCATCAGTGGGGAAGAATATCAGCCCCAGCATTTT. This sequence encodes CAISGEEYQPQHF.

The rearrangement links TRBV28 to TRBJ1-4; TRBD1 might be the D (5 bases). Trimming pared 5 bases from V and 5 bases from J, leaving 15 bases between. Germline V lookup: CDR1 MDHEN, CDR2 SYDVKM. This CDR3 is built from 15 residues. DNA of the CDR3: TGTGCCAGCAGTCTCACTCAGGGAGTGAATGAAAAACTGTTTTTT. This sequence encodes CASSLTQGVNEKLFF. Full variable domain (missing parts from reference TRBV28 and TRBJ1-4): DVKVTQSSRYLVKRTGEKVFLECVQDMDHENMFWYRQDPGLGLRLIYFSYDVKMKEKGDIPEGYSVSREKKERFSLILESASTNQTSMYLCASSLTQGVNEKLFFGSGTQLSVL.

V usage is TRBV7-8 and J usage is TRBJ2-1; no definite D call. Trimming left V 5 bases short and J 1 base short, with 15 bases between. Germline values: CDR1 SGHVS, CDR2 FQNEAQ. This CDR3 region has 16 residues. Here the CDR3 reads CASSGKALVSYNEQFF. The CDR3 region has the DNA TGTGCCAGCAGCGGCAAGGCACTGGTATCCTACAATGAGCAGTTCTTC.

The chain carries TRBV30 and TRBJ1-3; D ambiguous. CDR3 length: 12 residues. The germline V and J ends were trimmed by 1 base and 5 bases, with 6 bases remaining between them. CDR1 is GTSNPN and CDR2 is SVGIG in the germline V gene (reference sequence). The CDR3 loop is CAWSEGRNTIYF. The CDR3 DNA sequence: TGTGCCTGGAGTGAAGGAAGAAACACCATATATTTT.

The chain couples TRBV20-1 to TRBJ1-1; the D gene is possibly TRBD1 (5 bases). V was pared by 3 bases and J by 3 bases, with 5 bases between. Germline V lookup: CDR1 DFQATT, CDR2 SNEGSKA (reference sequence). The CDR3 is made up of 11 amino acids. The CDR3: CSARGDTEAFF. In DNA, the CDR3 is TGCAGTGCTAGGGGGGACACTGAAGCTTTCTTT.

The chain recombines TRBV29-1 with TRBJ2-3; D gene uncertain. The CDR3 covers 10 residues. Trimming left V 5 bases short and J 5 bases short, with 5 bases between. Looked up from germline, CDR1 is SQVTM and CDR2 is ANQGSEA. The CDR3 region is CSVFVDTQYF. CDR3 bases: TGCAGCGTTTTCGTAGATACGCAGTATTTT.

In DNA form, the CDR3 reads TGTGCCAGTATCCAGGGAAACTATGGCTACACCTTC. Residues: CASIQGNYGYTF. J is TRBJ1-2 and V is TRBV19; a weak D match, TRBD1 (5 bases). Trimming removed 7 bases from V and 2 bases from J, with 8 bases in between. Germline CDR1 is LNHDA and CDR2 is SQIVND (reference sequence). This CDR3 has 12 residues.

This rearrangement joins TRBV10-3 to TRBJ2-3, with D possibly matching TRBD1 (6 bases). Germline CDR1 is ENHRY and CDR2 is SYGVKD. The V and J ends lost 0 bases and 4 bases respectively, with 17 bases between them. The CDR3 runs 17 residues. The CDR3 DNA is TGTGCCATCAGTGAGTCAAGCTCGAGGACAGCCTCAGATACGCAGTATTTT. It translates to CAISESSSRTASDTQYF.

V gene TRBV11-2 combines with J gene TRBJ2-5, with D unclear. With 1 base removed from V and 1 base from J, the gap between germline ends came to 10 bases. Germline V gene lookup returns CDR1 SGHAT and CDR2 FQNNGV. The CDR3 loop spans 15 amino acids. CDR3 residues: CASSLGPGAQETQYF. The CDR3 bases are TGTGCCAGCAGCTTAGGGCCCGGAGCCCAAGAGACCCAGTACTTC.

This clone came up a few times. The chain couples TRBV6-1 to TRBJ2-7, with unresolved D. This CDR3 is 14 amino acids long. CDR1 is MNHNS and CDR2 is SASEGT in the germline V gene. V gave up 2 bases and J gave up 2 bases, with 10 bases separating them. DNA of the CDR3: TGTGCCAGCAGTGAAAAGTTCACCACCTACGAGCAGTACTTC. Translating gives CASSEKFTTYEQYF.